This T cell receptor beta chain emerged from a study of T cells expressing NK-cell markers. Study information: Seven HCMV-seropositive donors and one seronegative donor made up the eight sequenced donors.

After re-calling the 5' RACE reads, TCRdb lists one entry per CDR3 protein, DNA absent. The sample table sets out about 160,000 distinct CDR3 sequences. Per germline, CDR1 SGHVS and CDR2 FQNEAQ. This CDR3 is built from 14 residues. Sequenced input: blood T cells: a sorted CD56 or NKG2C T cell subset, CD4+ or CD8+ T cells, or bulk PBMC T cells (not recorded which). This chain links TRBV7-8 with TRBJ2-7; TCRdb selects TRBD1, and the lack of DNA leaves this call unchecked. The clonotype was recovered from a woman aged 18-69 years in good health. The CDR3 is CASSLAGTTREQYF.